This T cell receptor (beta chain) was sequenced for a study of blood T cell repertoires in COVID-19. Looking at the study overall: Nucleic acid was either cDNA or gDNA, and it came from T cells, B-cell-depleted T cells, or PBMCs.

In the original analysis: The authors estimated nucleated cell counts from reference gene primer amplification. Clones were read by immunoSEQ multiplex PCR, and TCRdb kept only the in-frame ones, dropping some. V and J calls and clone size come straight from that table; D and trimming were deduced from the DNA. The data hold some 50,000 clones, with about 82% observed a single time. The CDR3 has 17 residues. J was trimmed by 3 bases and V by 2 bases; bases with no gene match: 12. Germline V CDR1 and CDR2: SEHNR, FQNEAQ (reference sequence). This sequence originates from a woman aged 60-70 years with acute or convalescent COVID-19. Source material: peripheral blood. The chain employs TRBV7-9 and TRBJ2-5; TRBD1 matches 7 bases. The CDR3 nucleotides are TGTGCCAGCAGCTTACCCCAGGGGGACCCTGGCGAAGAGACCCAGTACTTC. This encodes CASSLPQGDPGEETQYF. The full variable domain, its missing parts supplied by reference TRBV7-9 and TRBJ2-5, is DTGVSQNPRHKITKRGQNVTFRCDPISEHNRLYWYRQTLGQGPEFLTYFQNEAQLEKSRLLSDRFSAERPKGSFSTLEIQRTEQGDSAMYLCASSLPQGDPGEETQYFGPGTRLLVL.